This entry lists 11 T cell receptor beta chains sequenced from one sample in a study of T cells after yellow fever vaccination. TCRdb re-analysed the 5' RACE reads in MiXCR, keeping a single row per CDR3 protein. The sample consists of about 230,000 distinct CDR3 sequences, 6% to 8% of them appearing once. The sample here was CD4+ T cells sorted from PBMCs, taken on the day of the yellow fever booster vaccination. The source of these receptors is a man younger than 45 who received the YFV17D yellow fever vaccine.

This clonotype was observed a handful of times. V gene TRBV4-2 combines with J gene TRBJ2-7; D ambiguous. The V gene lost 4 bases and the J gene lost 3 bases, with 13 bases spanning the gap. The CDR3 has 14 amino acids. Per the germline V gene, CDR1 is LGHNA and CDR2 is YNFKEQ. CDR3 loop: CASSPGRSSYEQYF. The CDR3 DNA follows: TGTGCCAGCAGCCCTGGACGGAGCAGCTACGAGCAGTACTTC.

This clonotype has more than one count but fewer than ten. The J gene is TRBJ2-3, the V gene TRBV29-1; 7 bases match TRBD2. This CDR3 spans 13 amino acids. The V segment lost 1 base and the J segment 8 bases; nucleotides outside the gene matches: 6. The germline CDR1 and CDR2 sequences are SQVTM and ANQGSEA. The CDR3 loop is CSVEARLAATQYF. In nucleotides, the CDR3 is TGCAGCGTTGAAGCGCGACTAGCCGCTACGCAGTATTTT.

This clonotype was detected only a few times. The CDR3 sequence: CASILNGQDNQPQHF. DNA of the CDR3: TGTGCCAGCATCCTCAATGGACAGGACAATCAGCCCCAGCATTTT. The V and J genes are TRBV12-3 or TRBV12-4 and TRBJ1-5, with 7 bases that match TRBD1. V gave up 7 bases and J gave up 3 bases; unmatched junction bases: 9. The CDR3 is 15 amino acids.

The V and J genes are TRBV7-8 and TRBJ1-5; 7 bases align to TRBD1. Germline CDR1 SGHVS, CDR2 FQNEAQ. This CDR3 is built from 17 residues. Losses at the gene ends were 5 bases for V and 8 bases for J; bases not matched to a gene: 18. CDR3 amino acids: CASSPKRGTAKREPQHF. CDR3 bases: TGTGCCAGCAGCCCTAAACGTGGGACAGCAAAGAGGGAGCCCCAGCATTTT. Supplemented by reference TRBV7-8 and TRBJ1-5, the full variable domain reads GAGVSQSPRYKVAKRGQDVALRCDPISGHVSLFWYQQALGQGPEFLTYFQNEAQLDKSGLPSDRFFAERPEGSVSTLKIQRTQQEDSAVYLCASSPKRGTAKREPQHFGDGTRLSIL.

A few counts support this clonotype. The genes are TRBV9 and TRBJ2-7; 9 bases align to TRBD2. The CDR3 length is 15 residues. From germline, CDR1 is SGDLS and CDR2 YYNGEE. J was trimmed by 2 bases and V by 3 bases; bases with no gene match: 6. The CDR3 nucleotides read TGTGCCAGCAGCGCCGCGGGAGGGCCTACCTACGAGCAGTACTTC. It codes for CASSAAGGPTYEQYF. The full variable domain, in which reference TRBV9 and TRBJ2-7 provide the parts outside the CDR3, is DSGVTQTPKHLITATGQRVTLRCSPRSGDLSVYWYQQSLDQGLQFLIQYYNGEERAKGNILERFSAQQFPDLHSELNLSSLELGDSALYFCASSAAGGPTYEQYFGPGTRLTVT.

This clonotype was counted many times. This chain links TRBV4-3 with TRBJ1-2; 11 bases fit TRBD1. The CDR3 runs to 13 residues. V shed 8 bases and J 6 bases; nucleotides not matched to a gene: 5. CDR1 is LGHNA and CDR2 is YSLEER in the germline V gene. CDR3 nucleotide sequence: TGCGCCAGCTCTTGGACAGGGGGCGATGGCTACACCTTC. Translated: CASSWTGGDGYTF.

This clonotype has ten or more counts. This sequence joins TRBV20-1 and TRBJ2-1; D is perhaps TRBD2 (6 bases). CDR1 is DFQATT, CDR2 SNEGSKA, per germline (reference sequence). This CDR3 is built from 11 residues. V lost 6 bases, J lost 8 bases, and 11 bases lay in between. Written as DNA, the CDR3 is TGCAGTGCCCCGGGGGAAGATGAGCAGTTCTTC. This sequence encodes CSAPGEDEQFF.

This clonotype was counted a few times. The chain uses TRBV6-1 and TRBJ2-1; 7 nucleotides align to TRBD2. The junction had 7 bases not matched to a gene; V was cut back by 6 bases and J by 8 bases. CDR3 size: 13 residues. Germline-derived CDR1 and CDR2 are MNHNS and SASEGT. CDR3 sequence reads: CASRLTAGDEQFF. The DNA for the CDR3 is TGTGCCAGCAGACTCACCGCGGGGGATGAGCAGTTCTTC.

This clonotype has just a few counts. The chain uses TRBV7-2 and TRBJ2-1; 8 bases align to TRBD2. Germline V gene data show CDR1 as SGHTA and CDR2 as FQGNSA. Unmatched junction bases numbered 8, after V lost 7 bases and J lost 6 bases. This CDR3 has 14 amino acids. The CDR3 bases are TGTGCCAGCACTAGGAGCGGGAGTCGCAATGAGCAGTTCTTC. Translating gives CASTRSGSRNEQFF.

J is TRBJ2-2 and V is TRBV23-1; D call uncertain. TRBV23-1 is an open reading frame whose function is uncertain. This CDR3 contains 16 residues. Trimming took off 8 bases at V and 4 bases at J, with 20 bases between the two ends. The CDR3 reads CASPHGASNVTGELFF. CDR3 DNA: TGCGCCAGCCCTCATGGAGCCTCGAACGTCACCGGGGAGCTGTTTTTT.

There are many counts of this clonotype. The genes are TRBV5-1 and TRBJ2-3; D is undetermined. Germline CDR1 and CDR2: SGHRS and YFSETQ. This CDR3 has 15 residues. Trimming took 1 base from V and 3 from J, leaving 12 bases between them. Written as DNA, the CDR3 is TGCGCCAGCAGCTTGAGTCTTCCCGAAACAGATACGCAGTATTTT. Translating gives CASSLSLPETDTQYF.